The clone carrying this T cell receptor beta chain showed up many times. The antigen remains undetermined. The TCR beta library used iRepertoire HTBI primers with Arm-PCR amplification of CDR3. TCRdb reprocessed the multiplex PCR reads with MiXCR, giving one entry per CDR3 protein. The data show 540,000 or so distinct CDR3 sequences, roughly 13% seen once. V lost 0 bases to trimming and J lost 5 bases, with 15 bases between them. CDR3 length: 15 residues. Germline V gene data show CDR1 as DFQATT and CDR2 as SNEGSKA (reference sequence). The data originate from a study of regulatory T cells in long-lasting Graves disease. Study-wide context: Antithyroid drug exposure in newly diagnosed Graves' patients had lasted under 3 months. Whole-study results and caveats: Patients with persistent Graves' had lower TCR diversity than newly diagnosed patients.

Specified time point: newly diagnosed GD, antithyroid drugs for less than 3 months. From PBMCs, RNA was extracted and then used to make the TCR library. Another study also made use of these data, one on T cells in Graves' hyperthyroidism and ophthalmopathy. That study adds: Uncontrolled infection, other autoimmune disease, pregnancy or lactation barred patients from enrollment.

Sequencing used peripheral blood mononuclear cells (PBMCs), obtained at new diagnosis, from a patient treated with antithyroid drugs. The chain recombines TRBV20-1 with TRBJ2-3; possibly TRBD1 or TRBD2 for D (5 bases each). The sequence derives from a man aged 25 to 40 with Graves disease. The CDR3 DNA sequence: TGCAGTGCTAGAGATCTAACGGGACGGCGAGATACGCAGTATTTT. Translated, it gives CSARDLTGRRDTQYF.